In this sample, the clone carrying this T cell receptor (beta chain) turned up a few times. The sample originates from a study of T-cell reconstitution after alpha-beta-depleted transplantation in children. Unique molecular identifiers tagged the TCRbeta library. TCRdb re-called the PCR reads with MiXCR, one entry per CDR3 protein. In the table there are some 600,000 distinct CDR3 sequences, about 15% of which are singletons. V lost 0 bases, J lost 2 bases, and 11 bases lay in between. The CDR3 totals 15 residues. Germline CDR1 and CDR2: LGHNA and YSLEER. This clonotype was sampled from a human donor who donated a stem cell graft to a child with acute myeloid leukemia. The source material was PBMCs from the stem cell graft donor, sampled from the stem cell graft. The J gene is TRBJ2-7, the V gene TRBV4-3; tentatively, D is TRBD1 (5 bases). CDR3 region: CASSQEDSLTYEQYF. For the CDR3, the DNA is TGCGCCAGCAGCCAAGAAGACAGCCTCACCTACGAGCAGTACTTC.